This T cell receptor (beta chain) was sequenced in a study of molecular identifiers for immune sequencing clone quantification (dated by TCRdb to the late 2010s). In the study overall: For a replicate experiment, the RNA from either about 20,000 or 100,000 naive CD8 T cells was divided into five aliquots, and four of those aliquots went on to sequencing. CD8 T cells were used in a methods study to benchmark molecular-identifier clustering-based TCR repertoire sequencing (MIDCIRS) and TCR RNA copy counting. General study outcomes and caveats: In CMV-specific effector cells, clones with more than 20 RNA copies accounted for over 98% of molecules, whereas in naive cells such clones accounted for under 1%. Modeling indicated approximately 3.1 TCR RNA copies recovered per cell, compared with around 9.8 by digital PCR, which implies a capture efficiency of around 29%. When barcode sub-clustering was not used, chimeric consensus sequences inflated TCR diversity, with chimeras reaching as high as 47%. The naive libraries included spiked-in Jurkat TCR RNA (approximately ten copies' worth), and this RNA is not part of the donor repertoire. Identical TCR molecules sharing a barcode could cause highly expanded clone sizes to be underestimated. Spiked-in Jurkat TCR RNA equivalent to a single cell was reported to be detectable even among approximately 900,000 naive CD8 T cells.

Libraries were constructed by PCR. Sequencing used a NextSeq 500. Bulk TCR libraries were made following a previously described method, with the TCR primers given in Table S5. The Qiagen AllPrep DNA/RNA kit was used to purify total RNA. Reads from multiple sequencing runs of the same library were pooled before analysis. The source study handled its data this way. Reads were retained only if an exact TCR constant sequence was present, and the retained reads were trimmed to 150 nt and grouped according to their 12-nt molecular barcodes. Reads within each barcode group were sub-clustered using a 15% Levenshtein threshold, and quality-weighted consensus sequences were constructed for each RNA molecule. Non-functional sequences were discarded, and so were lower-count sequences lying one edit away from another sequence. On the basis of fitting two negative binomial distributions, barcode sub-clusters with fewer than 20% of the maximum read count were discarded. Starting from the raw public reads, TCRdb applied fastp trimming at Q25, assembled clones with MiXCR and retained in-frame beta chains. Each entry merges the rows of one CDR3 protein and shows their most common DNA and genes. None of the V and J calls come from the authors' own analysis; TCRdb made them. For this sample the table gives over 550,000 distinct CDR3 sequences, of which around 25% were detected only once. The ten largest make up 0.6% to 0.9% of the sample.

Naive CD8 T cell libraries were made from 20,000 to 1,000,000 sorted cells using 10%, 30% or 50% of purified RNA. Naive CD8 T cells were FACS-sorted as CD8+CD4-CCR7+CD45RA+ on a BD FACSAria II into RLT Plus buffer. To test detection sensitivity, Jurkat RNA equal to ten TCR copies was added to samples of about 20,000-1,000,000 naive CD8 T cells. CD8 T cells were enriched using RosetteSep CD8+ T Cell Enrichment Cocktail and Ficoll-Paque, and the enriched cells then underwent ACK red cell lysis. The CDR3, from cysteine to phenylalanine, totals 15 residues. The kept DNA is CDR3 alone, 45 bases in frame from the first base. This clonotype was seen many times. The antigen it binds to is not known. The sample holds no much larger clone one base away, and base qualities are not on file.

Recombination connected TRBV21-1 to TRBJ2-6. TRBV21-1 is annotated as a pseudogene. Sequencing was performed on naive CD8+ T cells from blood, with Jurkat cell RNA spiked in. Taken with the paper, the label for cell subset or site translates to: FACS-sorted CD8+CD4-CCR7+CD45RA+ naive T cells. The receptor was derived from a human donor in good health. Some libraries in this study had Jurkat cell RNA spiked in. CDR3 protein: CASSNGVSGANVLTF. The DNA reads as follows: TGTGCCAGCAGCAACGGCGTCTCTGGGGCCAACGTCCTGACTTTC.